What follows are 30 T cell receptor beta chains derived from one specimen sequenced in a study of T cells in narcolepsy. TCRdb's copy holds only in-frame clones and misses some; the assay was immunoSEQ multiplex PCR. The repertoire holds 24,000 or so clones, approximately 84% seen once, with about 1.3% in the top ten. The sample taken for sequencing was CD45RA- memory CD4+ T cells from PBMCs. Receptors originate from a human donor with narcolepsy.

This chain joins TRBV29-1 and TRBJ2-1, with D unclear. Trimming removed 2 bases from V and 4 bases from J, with 24 bases in between. Germline V gives CDR1 SQVTM, CDR2 ANQGSEA. There are 18 residues in the CDR3. CDR3 nucleotides: TGCAGCGTTGAACTACTGAACCCCCCTAGAGATCGGTACAATGAGCAGTTCTTC. Encoded protein: CSVELLNPPRDRYNEQFF.

The chain combines TRBV9 with TRBJ1-4; TRBD1 agrees at 9 bases. The CDR3 has 14 amino acids. The trim removed 4 bases at V and 5 bases at J, leaving 3 bases unmatched. Per the germline V gene, CDR1 is SGDLS and CDR2 is YYNGEE. Written as DNA, the CDR3 is TGTGCCAGCAGCTCACAGGGGGCAAATGAAAAACTGTTTTTT. This gives the protein CASSSQGANEKLFF.

The rearrangement links TRBV4-1 to TRBJ2-1; D perhaps matches TRBD1 (6 bases). V was shortened by 3 bases and J by 7 bases, with 7 bases between the two germline ends. Germline V gene data show CDR1 as MGHRA and CDR2 as YSYEKL. The CDR3 totals 12 residues. This CDR3 reads CASSHRGNEQFF. CDR3 DNA sequence: TGCGCCAGCAGCCACAGGGGAAATGAGCAGTTCTTC.

This sequence joins TRBV21-1 and TRBJ2-3; TRBD2 was called by the table and not checked on the DNA. TRBV21-1 is assigned pseudogene status. The CDR3 is 16 amino acids. The CDR3 sequence is CASSIIGLEDTDTQYF. In DNA, the CDR3 is TGTGCCAGCAGCATAATTGGACTAGAGGACACAGATACGCAGTATTTT.

This chain joins TRBV18 and TRBJ2-7, with D perhaps matching TRBD1 (5 bases). The germline CDR1 and CDR2 sequences are KGHSH and LQKENI. V lost 5 bases to trimming and J lost 2 bases, with 10 bases between them. This CDR3 is built from 13 residues. Here the CDR3 DNA reads TGTGCCAGCTCAAGCCGACAGACCTACGAGCAGTACTTC. Amino acid sequence: CASSSRQTYEQYF.

CDR3 amino acids: CSGKGGNTEAFF. In DNA, the CDR3 is TGCAGCGGGAAGGGGGGGAACACTGAAGCTTTCTTT. The chain has TRBV29-1 and TRBJ1-1; TRBD1 might be the D (6 bases). CDR1 is SQVTM and CDR2 is ANQGSEA in the germline V gene. The V gene lost 7 bases and the J gene lost 1 base, with 10 bases spanning the gap. CDR3 size: 12 residues. Using reference TRBV29-1 and TRBJ1-1 for the parts outside the CDR3, the full variable domain is SAVISQKPSRDICQRGTSLTIQCQVDSQVTMMFWYRQQPGQSLTLIATANQGSEATYESGFVIDKFPISRPNLTFSTLTVSNMSPEDSSIYLCSGKGGNTEAFFGQGTRLTVV.

CDR3 DNA sequence: TGTGCCAGTAGTCAAGGGAGCTCTGGAAACACCATATATTTT. Translation: CASSQGSSGNTIYF. The rearrangement links TRBV19 to TRBJ1-3; the D is unclear. The CDR3 totals 14 residues. Between the trimmed V and J ends, which lost 5 bases and 0 bases, there was a span of 8 bases. Looked up from germline, CDR1 is LNHDA and CDR2 is SQIVND (reference sequence).

This clone has only a few counts. The V gene is TRBV4-3, the J gene TRBJ2-1; TRBD1 might be the D (5 bases). Germline loops: CDR1 LGHNA, CDR2 YSLEER. Trimming cost V 0 bases and J 0 bases, with 24 bases left between them. The CDR3 runs to 21 residues. The CDR3 nucleotides read TGCGCCAGCAGCCAAGATAACTGGGGCGCCCTAGGGAATCGCTCCTACAATGAGCAGTTCTTC. This translates into CASSQDNWGALGNRSYNEQFF.

The V and J genes are TRBV28 and TRBJ1-4; D is unclear. Between the trimmed V and J ends, which lost 6 bases and 2 bases, there was a span of 16 bases. From germline, CDR1 is MDHEN and CDR2 SYDVKM. This CDR3 spans 16 amino acids. In DNA, the CDR3 is TGTGCCAGCAGCTCCCCCCGAGGCCCCACTAATGAAAAACTGTTTTTT. It translates to CASSSPRGPTNEKLFF.

The rearrangement uses TRBV19 and TRBJ2-3; 7 nucleotides align to TRBD2. Germline assignment: CDR1 LNHDA and CDR2 SQIVND (reference sequence). V shed 3 bases and J 0 bases; nucleotides not matched to a gene: 3. The CDR3 has 15 amino acids. The CDR3 nucleotides read TGTGCCAGTAGTATGCCTAGCGGAAGCACAGATACGCAGTATTTT. Protein: CASSMPSGSTDTQYF.

The rearrangement joins TRBV29-1 to TRBJ2-1, with a tentative D call TRBD1 (6 bases). CDR1 and CDR2 from the germline V gene are SQVTM and ANQGSEA. V shed 4 bases and J shed 7 bases, with 17 bases lying between them. This CDR3 region has 14 residues. CDR3 nucleotide sequence: TGCAGCGTTGGTTGGGGGCAGACGGAAAATGAGCAGTTCTTC. Protein sequence: CSVGWGQTENEQFF.

The rearrangement joins TRBV4-3 to TRBJ2-7, with 10 bases fitting TRBD1. CDR1 LGHNA and CDR2 YSLEER come from the germline V gene. The trim removed 1 base at V and 0 bases at J, leaving 9 bases unmatched. The CDR3 covers 18 residues. CDR3 sequence reads: CASSQAWGTGAYSYEQYF. CDR3 coding DNA: TGCGCCAGCAGCCAAGCTTGGGGGACAGGGGCGTACTCCTACGAGCAGTACTTC.

The chain recombines TRBV4-3 with TRBJ2-6; D is perhaps TRBD1 or TRBD2 (5 bases each). The CDR3 is 17 residues long. V lost 1 base and J 0 bases, leaving 10 bases between the germline ends. Germline V gene data show CDR1 as LGHNA and CDR2 as YSLEER. CDR3 residues: CASSQGSGSSGANVLTF. The CDR3, as DNA: TGCGCCAGCAGCCAAGGGTCAGGGAGCTCTGGGGCCAACGTCCTGACTTTC.

The chain links TRBV7-2 to TRBJ2-3; TRBD1 matches at 7 bases. V dropped 6 bases and J dropped 6; count of bases not matched to a gene: 12. The germline gives CDR1 SGHTA, CDR2 FQGNSA. This CDR3 spans 15 amino acids. The CDR3 spells CASRQGSNERDTQYF. CDR3 in DNA: TGTGCCAGCAGACAGGGGTCGAATGAGAGGGATACGCAGTATTTT.

This chain links TRBV19 with TRBJ1-2, with TRBD1 identical over 7 bases. This CDR3 region has 15 residues. V shed 5 bases and J 6 bases; nucleotides not matched to a gene: 12. Germline assignment: CDR1 LNHDA and CDR2 SQIVND (reference sequence). CDR3 amino acids: CASSLLTSGQHGYTF. The CDR3, as DNA: TGTGCCAGTAGTCTTCTAACCTCGGGACAGCATGGCTACACCTTC.

V usage is TRBV7-9 and J usage is TRBJ2-5; the match to TRBD2 covers 8 bases. The CDR3 length is 16 residues. Germline V gives CDR1 SEHNR, CDR2 FQNEAQ (reference sequence). With 5 bases clipped from V and 5 bases from J, the junction kept 13 bases outside the gene matches. CDR3 amino acids: CASSGYGGGPRETQYF. For the CDR3, the DNA is TGTGCCAGCAGCGGATACGGGGGGGGCCCAAGGGAGACCCAGTACTTC. The entire variable domain, with the rest obtained from reference TRBV7-9 and TRBJ2-5, is as follows: DTGVSQNPRHKITKRGQNVTFRCDPISEHNRLYWYRQTLGQGPEFLTYFQNEAQLEKSRLLSDRFSAERPKGSFSTLEIQRTEQGDSAMYLCASSGYGGGPRETQYFGPGTRLLVL.

The V call is TRBV7-7, the J call TRBJ2-1, with D possibly being TRBD1 or TRBD2 (5 bases each). V was trimmed by 4 bases and J by 7 bases, leaving 17 bases between them. The length of the CDR3 is 15 residues. Germline CDR1 and CDR2: SSHAT and FNYEAQ (reference sequence). CDR3 in DNA: TGTGCCAGCAGCTCGCTCGTTGACGGGACGAATGAGCAGTTCTTC. This translates into CASSSLVDGTNEQFF.

This chain's CDR3 is CASSLKGAQGQYF. The CDR3 DNA reads TGTGCCAGCAGCTTAAAAGGGGCTCAGGGGCAGTATTTT. The chain uses TRBV7-3 and TRBJ2-3; D is possibly TRBD1 (5 bases). V shed 1 base and J shed 11 bases, with 13 bases lying between them. CDR1 and CDR2 (germline): SGHTA, FQGTGA. The CDR3 length is 13 residues.

V usage is TRBV18 and J usage is TRBJ1-2; 7 nucleotides agree with TRBD1. Looked up from germline, CDR1 is KGHSH and CDR2 is LQKENI. The CDR3 length is 13 residues. The J segment lost 2 bases and the V segment lost 3 bases, leaving 0 bases of the junction unmatched. The CDR3 DNA reads TGTGCCAGCTCACCGGGACAGAACTATGGCTACACCTTC. Its protein product is CASSPGQNYGYTF.

This clone was detected once. The J gene is TRBJ1-1, the V gene TRBV5-1, with 7 nucleotides matching TRBD1. The CDR3 extends over 15 amino acids. The V segment lost 7 bases and the J segment 1 base; nucleotides outside the gene matches: 10. Germline CDR1 is SGHRS and CDR2 is YFSETQ. The CDR3 nucleotides read TGCGCCAGCGCACAAGGGGGCGCAAGGAACACTGAAGCTTTCTTT. This encodes CASAQGGARNTEAFF.

This chain links TRBV6-5 with TRBJ1-1, with 8 bases matching TRBD1. The germline CDR1 and CDR2 sequences are MNHEY and SVGAGI. This CDR3 is 14 amino acids long. Germline trimming cut 6 bases from V and 4 bases from J; bases unmatched to any gene: 7. The CDR3 protein is CASSRGRRGTEAFF. DNA of the CDR3: TGTGCCAGCAGCAGGGGGCGACGGGGCACTGAAGCTTTCTTT.

The chain has TRBV19 and TRBJ2-5; D gene uncertain. Germline lookup yields CDR1 LNHDA and CDR2 SQIVND (reference sequence). CDR3 length: 14 amino acids. V was shortened by 5 bases and J by 4 bases, with 14 bases between the two germline ends. The CDR3 coding sequence is TGTGCCAGTAGTCCAGTAATCGGCATAGAGACCCAGTACTTC. Its translation: CASSPVIGIETQYF.

Details on this clone: Additional DNA sequences in this sample encode the identical CDR3. The gene calls are TRBV2 and TRBJ2-7; unclear D gene. CDR3 length: 10 amino acids. The V end lost 3 bases, the J end lost 6 bases, and 3 bases lay between the germline ends. The germline CDR1 and CDR2 sequences are SNHLY and FYNNEI. The CDR3 bases are TGTGCCAGCAGTGAGGGCGAGCAGTACTTC. Encoded protein: CASSEGEQYF.

The V and J genes are TRBV6-6 and TRBJ1-3; D remains unclear. Trimming pared 2 bases from V and 0 bases from J, leaving 8 bases between. The germline V gene has CDR1 MNHNY and CDR2 SVGAGI (reference sequence). This CDR3 contains 15 residues. CDR3 coding DNA: TGTGCCAGCAGTTACACGCAAACCTCTGGAAACACCATATATTTT. It encodes CASSYTQTSGNTIYF.

The rearrangement joins TRBV28 to TRBJ1-5; no clear D gene. V shed 1 base and J shed 5 bases, with 3 bases lying between them. Germline lookup yields CDR1 MDHEN and CDR2 SYDVKM. CDR3 length equals 12 residues. CDR3 sequence (DNA): TGTGCCAGCAGTTTATCCGATCAGCCCCAGCATTTT. Its translation: CASSLSDQPQHF. Full variable domain (remainder filled in from reference TRBV28 and TRBJ1-5): DVKVTQSSRYLVKRTGEKVFLECVQDMDHENMFWYRQDPGLGLRLIYFSYDVKMKEKGDIPEGYSVSREKKERFSLILESASTNQTSMYLCASSLSDQPQHFGDGTRLSIL.

The V gene is TRBV10-3, the J gene TRBJ2-1; the match to TRBD2 covers 10 bases. The germline V gene has CDR1 ENHRY and CDR2 SYGVKD. CDR3 length equals 15 residues. The ends lost 3 bases at V and 7 bases at J; junction bases unmatched: 6. The chain's CDR3 is CAISDGKREGNEQFF. The CDR3 nucleotides read TGTGCCATCAGTGACGGCAAGCGGGAGGGAAATGAGCAGTTCTTC.

This chain connects TRBV28 to TRBJ1-2; D is undetermined. V gave up 8 bases and J gave up 5 bases, with 15 bases separating them. This CDR3 comprises 13 residues. Germline V gives CDR1 MDHEN, CDR2 SYDVKM. The CDR3: CASDNGPPYGYTF. DNA of the CDR3: TGTGCCAGCGATAACGGGCCACCATATGGCTACACCTTC.

The chain uses TRBV27 and TRBJ2-2, with D possibly TRBD1 on 5 matching bases. With 2 bases removed from V and 6 bases from J, the gap between germline ends came to 10 bases. This CDR3 spans 14 amino acids. Germline V gene sequence: CDR1 MNHEY, CDR2 SMNVEV (reference sequence). The CDR3 region is CASSLQGVSGELFF. The DNA of the CDR3 is TGTGCCAGCAGTTTACAAGGGGTCTCCGGGGAGCTGTTTTTT.

The chain combines TRBV7-9 with TRBJ1-1; 7 bases match TRBD1. CDR1 SEHNR and CDR2 FQNEAQ come from the germline V gene (reference sequence). This CDR3 has 13 residues. V was pared by 6 bases and J by 4 bases, with 5 bases of the junction left unmatched. The CDR3 here is CASRLAGGTEAFF. The CDR3 region has the DNA TGTGCCAGCAGGTTGGCAGGGGGCACTGAAGCTTTCTTT.

This chain uses TRBV18 with TRBJ2-7, with D tentatively TRBD1 or TRBD2 (5 bases each). Per germline, CDR1 KGHSH and CDR2 LQKENI. The V end was cut by 3 bases, the J end by 0 bases, with 9 bases between. This CDR3 has 14 amino acids. The CDR3 sequence is CASSPPGTSYEQYF. CDR3 bases: TGTGCCAGCTCACCCCCGGGGACCTCCTACGAGCAGTACTTC. Based on the CDR3 plus reference TRBV18 and TRBJ2-7, the full variable domain is NAGVMQNPRHLVRRRGQEARLRCSPMKGHSHVYWYRQLPEEGLKFMVYLQKENIIDESGMPKERFSAEFPKEGPSILRIQQVVRGDSAAYFCASSPPGTSYEQYFGPGTRLTVT.